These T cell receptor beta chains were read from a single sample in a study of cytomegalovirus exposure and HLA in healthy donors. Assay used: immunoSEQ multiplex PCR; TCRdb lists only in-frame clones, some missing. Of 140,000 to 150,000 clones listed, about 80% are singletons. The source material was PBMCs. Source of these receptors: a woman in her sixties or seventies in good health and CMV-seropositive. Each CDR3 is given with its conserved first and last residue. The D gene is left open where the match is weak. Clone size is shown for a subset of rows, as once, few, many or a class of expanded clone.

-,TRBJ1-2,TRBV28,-,CASTWGRNYGYTF,TGTGCCAGCACCTGGGGCAGGAATTATGGCTACACCTTC
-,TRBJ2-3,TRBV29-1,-,CSATPGGSTDTQYF,TGCAGCGCTACACCGGGCGGGAGCACAGATACGCAGTATTTT
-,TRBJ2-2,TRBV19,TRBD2,CASSKGSAGENSGELFF,TGTGCCAGTAGTAAGGGGTCGGCGGGAGAAAACTCCGGGGAGCTGTTTTTT
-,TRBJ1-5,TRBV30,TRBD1,CAWSGQGGQPQHF,TGTGCCTGGAGTGGACAGGGCGGTCAGCCCCAGCATTTT
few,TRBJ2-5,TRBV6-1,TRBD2,CASTGLAGNQETQYF,TGTGCCAGCACAGGACTAGCGGGAAATCAAGAGACCCAGTACTTC
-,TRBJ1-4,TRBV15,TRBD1,CATSRDLTGFIRSEKLFF,TGTGCCACCAGCAGAGACTTGACAGGGTTTATAAGAAGTGAAAAACTGTTTTTT
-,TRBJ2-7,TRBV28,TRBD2,CASRTSFVQYF,TGTGCCAGCAGGACTAGCTTCGTGCAGTACTTC
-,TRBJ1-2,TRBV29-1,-,CSVDTAGGYTF,TGCAGCGTTGACACGGCGGGGGGCTACACCTTC
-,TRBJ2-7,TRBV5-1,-,CASSPTGRDTYEQYF,TGCGCCAGCAGCCCCACGGGCAGGGACACCTACGAGCAGTACTTC
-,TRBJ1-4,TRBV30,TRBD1,CAWSALGRGNEKLFF,TGTGCCTGGAGTGCCCTGGGCAGGGGGAATGAAAAACTGTTTTTT
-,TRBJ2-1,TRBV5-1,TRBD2,CASSLGTSFNEQFF,TGCGCCAGCAGCTTAGGGACTAGCTTCAATGAGCAGTTCTTC
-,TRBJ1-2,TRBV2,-,CASRDTLYGYTF,TGTGCCAGCAGGGACACCCTATATGGCTACACCTTC
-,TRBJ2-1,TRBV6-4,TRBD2,CASSDSLAGEGNEQFF,TGTGCCAGCAGTGACTCGCTAGCGGGAGAGGGCAATGAGCAGTTCTTC
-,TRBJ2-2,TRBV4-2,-,CASSQELVPPDTGELFF,TGTGCCAGCAGCCAAGAGCTTGTACCGCCGGACACCGGGGAGCTGTTTTTT
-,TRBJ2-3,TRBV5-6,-,CASSFDSGVTDTQYF,TGTGCCAGCAGCTTTGACTCGGGGGTCACAGATACGCAGTATTTT
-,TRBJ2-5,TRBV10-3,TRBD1,CAISDTTGGEETQYF,TGTGCCATCAGTGACACGACAGGGGGTGAAGAGACCCAGTACTTC
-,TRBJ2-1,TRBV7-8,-,CASSPQTGGRFF,TGTGCCAGCAGCCCACAAACCGGGGGGCGGTTCTTC
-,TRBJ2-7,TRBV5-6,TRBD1,CASSTDRFSYEQYF,TGTGCCAGCAGCACGGACAGGTTCTCCTACGAGCAGTACTTC
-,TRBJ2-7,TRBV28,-,CASSSWPVSGEQYF,TGCGCCAGCAGTTCGTGGCCGGTTTCGGGAGAGCAGTACTTC
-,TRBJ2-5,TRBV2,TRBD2,CAFSPYGLAEETQYF,TGTGCCTTTAGCCCCTATGGACTAGCGGAAGAGACTCAGTACTTC
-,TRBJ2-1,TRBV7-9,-,CASSSAGQPSSYNEQFF,TGTGCCAGCAGCTCCGCCGGACAGCCCAGCTCCTACAATGAGCAGTTCTTC
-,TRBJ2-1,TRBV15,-,CATSSYYFGNEQFF,TGTGCCACCAGCAGTTACTATTTCGGCAATGAGCAGTTCTTC
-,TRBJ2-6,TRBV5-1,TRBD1,CASSGPGQGSGANVLTF,TGCGCCAGCAGCGGACCGGGACAGGGGTCTGGGGCCAACGTCCTGACTTTC
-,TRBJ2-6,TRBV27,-,CASSSYDRKTSNVLTF,TGTGCCAGCAGTTCCTACGACAGGAAAACCTCCAACGTCCTGACTTTC
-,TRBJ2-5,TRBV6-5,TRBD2,CASSYSGASGKKDF,TGTGCCAGCAGTTACTCGGGGGCTAGCGGGAAGAAAGACTTC
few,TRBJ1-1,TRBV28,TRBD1,CASSFGDSRTEAFF,TGTGCCAGCAGTTTTGGGGACAGCAGGACTGAAGCTTTCTTT
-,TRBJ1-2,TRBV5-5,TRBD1,CASSLGAGGNYGYTF,TGTGCCAGCAGTTTGGGGGCAGGGGGTAACTATGGCTACACCTTC
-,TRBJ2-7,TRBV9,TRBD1,CASSSGQGYEQYF,TGTGCCAGCAGCTCGGGACAGGGCTACGAGCAGTACTTC
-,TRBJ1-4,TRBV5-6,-,CASSLTGLNEKLFF,TGTGCCAGCAGCTTGACAGGGCTTAATGAAAAACTGTTTTTT